These 10 T cell receptor beta chains came from one sample sequenced in a study of metastatic and nonmetastatic thyroid tumors. With MiXCR, TCRdb called clones anew from the PCR reads. The data contain fewer than 13,000 clones, under 30% of them singletons. All patients were untreated before thyroid surgery. The specimen was tumor tissue. Receptor source: a male donor with papillary thyroid cancer or a benign thyroid nodule (not recorded which). Some clones in this sample may be carry-over from other donors' samples.

Ten or more counts support this clone. Sequence at one end of the junction differs from germline and may be a read error. J is TRBJ1-6 and V is TRBV11-2, with D possibly TRBD1 on 6 matching bases. The CDR3 covers 19 residues. Germline V gene lookup returns CDR1 SGHAT and CDR2 FQNNGV. The CDR3 protein is CASSLEGFRGSSYNSPLHF. The CDR3 bases are TGTGCCAGCAGCCTAGAGGGGTTCAGGGGTAGCTCCTATAATTCACCCCTCCACTTT.

This clone was observed a few times. The chain couples TRBV2 to TRBJ2-3; D may be TRBD1 (6 bases). Trimming stripped 4 bases from V and 4 bases from J, with 9 bases between. Germline loops: CDR1 SNHLY, CDR2 FYNNEI. The CDR3 covers 13 residues. The CDR3 loop is CASSGGQADTQYF. Written as DNA, the CDR3 is TGTGCCAGCAGTGGGGGACAAGCAGATACGCAGTATTTT.

This clone was seen only once. V gene TRBV7-6 combines with J gene TRBJ2-1; 10 nucleotides align to TRBD2. The CDR3 is 15 amino acids. V gave up 0 bases and J gave up 7 bases; unmatched junction bases: 3. Germline CDR1 and CDR2: SGHVS and FNYEAQ. The CDR3: CASSLASGRSNEQFF. DNA of the CDR3: TGTGCCAGCAGCTTAGCTAGCGGGAGGTCGAATGAGCAGTTCTTC.

In this sample, this clone turned up once. V usage is TRBV5-1 and J usage is TRBJ1-1, with 8 bases identical to TRBD1. CDR1 is SGHRS, CDR2 YFSETQ, per germline. CDR3 length: 16 residues. J was trimmed by 1 base and V by 4 bases; bases with no gene match: 9. The CDR3 DNA reads as TGCGCCAGCAGCCCCAGGGGTACAGGGGGGAACACTGAAGCTTTCTTT. Its translation is CASSPRGTGGNTEAFF.

The chain has TRBV28 and TRBJ2-7; D uncertain. The germline V gene encodes CDR1 MDHEN and CDR2 SYDVKM. CDR3 length: 16 amino acids. V was clipped by 7 bases and J by 7 bases, with 26 bases between them. CDR3 DNA: TGTGCCAGCAACCCGCCCCCCCCCGCTAGGTTAAGTGAGCAGTACTTC. Protein product: CASNPPPPARLSEQYF.

The genes are TRBV11-1 and TRBJ2-7; a possible D gene is TRBD2 (5 bases). The V and J ends lost 5 bases and 0 bases respectively, with 8 bases between them. The CDR3 spans 13 residues. CDR1 and CDR2 (germline): SGHAT, FQDESV (reference sequence). In nucleotides, the CDR3 is TGTGCCAGCAGCCCGACTAACTCCTACGAGCAGTACTTC. Its translation is CASSPTNSYEQYF. Based on the CDR3 plus reference TRBV11-1 and TRBJ2-7, the full variable domain is EAEVAQSPRYKITEKSQAVAFWCDPISGHATLYWYRQILGQGPELLVQFQDESVVDDSQLPKDRFSAERLKGVDSTLKIQPAELGDSAMYLCASSPTNSYEQYFGPGTRLTVT.

This clone is labeled as medium-sized. The chain joins TRBV6-1 to TRBJ2-1; D not resolved. Trimming stripped 5 bases from V and 5 bases from J, with 13 bases between. CDR3 length: 14 residues. The germline CDR1 and CDR2 sequences are MNHNS and SASEGT. The CDR3 sequence is CASSPTGRDNEQFF. In DNA form, the CDR3 reads TGTGCCAGCAGTCCTACGGGCCGGGACAATGAGCAGTTCTTC.

In its sample, this clone was seen many times. For the CDR3, the DNA is TGTGCCAGCAGTTCTGCTCCCAATATAGTAGGCGAGCAGTTCTTC. Residues: CASSSAPNIVGEQFF. This chain joins TRBV7-2 and TRBJ2-1; D is unresolved. Deletions cut 6 bases from V and 10 bases from J, with 22 bases between. Looked up from germline, CDR1 is SGHTA and CDR2 is FQGNSA. This CDR3 comprises 15 residues.

This chain uses TRBV20-1 with TRBJ2-7; 8 positions match TRBD1. Per the germline V gene, CDR1 is DFQATT and CDR2 is SNEGSKA (reference sequence). The CDR3 is 15 residues long. The V and J ends lost 1 base and 3 bases, in that order; junction bases with no gene match: 8. The CDR3 loop is CSARGAGGYFYEQYF. The CDR3, as DNA: TGCAGTGCTAGAGGGGCAGGGGGCTATTTCTACGAGCAGTACTTC.

The chain is built from TRBV30 and TRBJ2-3; D gene uncertain. This CDR3 contains 11 residues. Trimming took 3 bases from V and 6 from J, leaving 7 bases between them. CDR1 is GTSNPN, CDR2 SVGIG, per germline (reference sequence). DNA for the CDR3: TGTGCCTGGAGGAACGGTGATACGCAGTATTTT. Translating gives CAWRNGDTQYF.